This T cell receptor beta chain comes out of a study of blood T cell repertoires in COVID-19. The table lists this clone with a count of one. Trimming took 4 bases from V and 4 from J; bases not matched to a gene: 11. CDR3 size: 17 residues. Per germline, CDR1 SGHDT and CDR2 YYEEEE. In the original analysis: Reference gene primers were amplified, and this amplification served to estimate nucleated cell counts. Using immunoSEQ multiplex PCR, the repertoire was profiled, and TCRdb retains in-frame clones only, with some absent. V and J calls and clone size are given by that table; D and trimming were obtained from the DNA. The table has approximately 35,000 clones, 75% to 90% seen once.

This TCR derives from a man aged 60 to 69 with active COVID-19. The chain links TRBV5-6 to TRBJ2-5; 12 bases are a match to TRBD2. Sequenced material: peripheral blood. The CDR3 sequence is CASSAATSGRQAETQYF. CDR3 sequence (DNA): TGTGCCAGCAGCGCGGCGACTAGCGGGAGACAGGCAGAGACCCAGTACTTC.